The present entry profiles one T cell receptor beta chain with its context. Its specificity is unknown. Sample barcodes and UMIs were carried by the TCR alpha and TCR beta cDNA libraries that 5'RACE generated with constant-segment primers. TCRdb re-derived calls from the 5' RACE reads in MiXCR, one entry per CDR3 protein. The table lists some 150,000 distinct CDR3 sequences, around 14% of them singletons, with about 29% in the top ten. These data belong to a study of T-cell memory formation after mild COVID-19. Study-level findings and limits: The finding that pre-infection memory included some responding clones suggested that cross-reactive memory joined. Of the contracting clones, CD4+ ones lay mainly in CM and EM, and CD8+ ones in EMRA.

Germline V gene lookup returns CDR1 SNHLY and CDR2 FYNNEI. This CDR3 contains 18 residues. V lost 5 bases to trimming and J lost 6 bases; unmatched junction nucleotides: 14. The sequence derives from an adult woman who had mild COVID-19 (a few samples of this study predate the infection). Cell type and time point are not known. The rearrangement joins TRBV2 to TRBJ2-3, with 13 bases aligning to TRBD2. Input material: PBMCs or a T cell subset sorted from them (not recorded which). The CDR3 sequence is CASSLHPGLAGESDTQYF. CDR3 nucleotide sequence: TGTGCCAGCAGTCTACACCCCGGACTAGCGGGAGAGTCGGATACGCAGTATTTT.